The 10 T cell receptor beta chains reported below all come from one sample, sequenced in a study of cytomegalovirus exposure and HLA in healthy donors. PCR used 60 Vbeta primers and 13 Jbeta primers. Repertoires were generated with immunoSEQ multiplex PCR, while TCRdb's copy carries only in-frame clones and drops some. The sample shows about 110,000 clones, approximately 86% of them seen only once. The sample taken for sequencing was PBMCs. Receptors originate from a man aged 40-55 years in good health and CMV-seronegative.

The chain joins TRBV29-1 to TRBJ1-4; 7 nucleotides match TRBD1. V trimming: 7 bases; J trimming: 3 bases; junction bases outside the gene matches: 14. Germline V gene sequence: CDR1 SQVTM, CDR2 ANQGSEA. This CDR3 has 16 amino acids. CDR3 coding DNA: TGCAGCGACCCGGACAGGCCCCCCGCTGCTAATGAAAAACTGTTTTTT. This translates into CSDPDRPPAANEKLFF.

This clone has only a few counts. V and J are TRBV2 and TRBJ1-1, with no clear D. CDR3 length: 13 residues. V was pared by 4 bases and J by 2 bases, with 8 bases between. The germline gives CDR1 SNHLY, CDR2 FYNNEI. In DNA form, the CDR3 reads TGTGCCAGCAGTGTAGAGGTAAACACTGAAGCTTTCTTT. Translation: CASSVEVNTEAFF. Based on the CDR3 plus reference TRBV2 and TRBJ1-1, the full variable domain is EPEVTQTPSHQVTQMGQEVILRCVPISNHLYFYWYRQILGQKVEFLVSFYNNEISEKSEIFDDQFSVERPDGSNFTLKIRSTKLEDSAMYFCASSVEVNTEAFFGQGTRLTVV.

The chain uses TRBV6-6 and TRBJ2-2; 11 nucleotides match TRBD2. Per the germline V gene, CDR1 is MNHNY and CDR2 is SVGAGI (reference sequence). With 5 bases clipped from V and 14 bases from J, the junction kept 7 bases outside the gene matches. The CDR3 is 13 residues long. The CDR3 protein is CASSNSGGAILFF. CDR3 bases: TGTGCCAGCAGTAATAGCGGGGGGGCCATCCTGTTTTTT.

V gene TRBV4-1 combines with J gene TRBJ1-1, with a tentative D call TRBD1 (5 bases). Germline lookup yields CDR1 MGHRA and CDR2 YSYEKL. V was clipped by 3 bases and J by 4 bases, with 18 bases between them. This CDR3 has 16 amino acids. The CDR3 DNA sequence: TGCGCCAGCAGCCAGGGCGGACAAAACTACCCCACTGAAGCTTTCTTT. It encodes CASSQGGQNYPTEAFF.

The rearrangement links TRBV28 to TRBJ2-1; perhaps TRBD2 as D (6 bases). The germline V gene has CDR1 MDHEN and CDR2 SYDVKM. This CDR3 has 15 amino acids. The V and J ends lost 2 bases and 8 bases respectively, with 16 bases between them. CDR3 in DNA: TGTGCCAGCAGTTTACGGGACGGAGGGGTCCATGAGCAGTTCTTC. This encodes CASSLRDGGVHEQFF.

The rearrangement links TRBV30 to TRBJ2-7; 8 positions agree with TRBD2. V gave up 2 bases and J gave up 3 bases; unmatched junction bases: 0. The CDR3 has 12 residues. Germline CDR1 and CDR2: GTSNPN and SVGIG (reference sequence). CDR3 DNA: TGTGCCTGGAGTAGCGGGGGCTACGAGCAGTACTTC. The encoded protein is CAWSSGGYEQYF.

The V call is TRBV6-5, the J call TRBJ1-1, with TRBD1 matching over 8 bases. V gave up 6 bases and J gave up 1 base; unmatched junction bases: 7. CDR3 length: 15 amino acids. Germline V gene data show CDR1 as MNHEY and CDR2 as SVGAGI. This chain's CDR3 is CASRGQGAENTEAFF. The CDR3 DNA sequence: TGTGCCAGCAGGGGCCAGGGGGCCGAGAACACTGAAGCTTTCTTT.

This chain joins TRBV28 and TRBJ1-6; D is unclear. V was trimmed by 6 bases and J by 9 bases, leaving 9 bases between them. Germline CDR1 reads MDHEN; CDR2 reads SYDVKM. The CDR3 length is 12 residues. The CDR3 region is CASRAGRSPLHF. Written as DNA, the CDR3 is TGTGCCAGCAGGGCGGGTCGTTCACCCCTCCACTTT.

This clone was counted only a few times. The CDR3 reads CASSSARGKGSRSGANVLTF. The CDR3 DNA sequence: TGTGCCAGCAGCTCCGCCAGGGGGAAGGGGTCTCGCTCTGGGGCCAACGTCCTGACTTTC. The chain joins TRBV4-2 to TRBJ2-6, with 7 bases fitting TRBD1. This CDR3 is 20 amino acids long. With V trimmed by 5 bases and J by 0 bases, 16 bases remained unmatched. Germline CDR1 reads LGHNA; CDR2 reads YNFKEQ.

Comment on this clone: Other DNA sequences in the same sample also yield this CDR3. This chain uses TRBV29-1 with TRBJ1-1; weak D call: TRBD1 (6 bases). Germline V gene lookup returns CDR1 SQVTM and CDR2 ANQGSEA. Trimming shortened V by 8 bases and J by 2 bases, and 18 bases separated the two germline ends. This CDR3 has 14 amino acids. The CDR3 here is CSTARDRYNTEAFF. CDR3 coding DNA: TGCAGCACCGCCAGAGACAGGTATAACACTGAAGCTTTCTTT.